This entry describes one T cell receptor (beta chain). Its antigen is still unknown. Qualities for individual bases were not recorded, and no much larger clone is one base off. The trial excluded patients who had a history of autoimmune disease or were on systemic immunosuppression. Peripheral blood for TCR sequencing was collected from all dose cohorts at baseline, on cycle 4 day 1, and on cycle 7 day 1. The samples were taken from a phase I, first-in-human, multicenter, open-label dose-escalation trial of ivuxolimab. The trial enrolled adults with locally advanced or metastatic head and neck squamous cell, hepatocellular, melanoma or renal cell carcinoma. Before TCR sequencing, CD4+ T cells and CD8+ T cells from peripheral blood were sorted into separate populations. V is pared back by 0 bases and J by 0 bases, with 7 bases lying between the germline termini. Reading from cysteine to phenylalanine, the CDR3 counts 14 amino acids. Only the CDR3 portion is preserved as DNA: 42 bases, with reading frame beginning at the first base. CDR1 is given as SGHNT and CDR2 as YYREEE, both from the germline V gene (reference sequence).

To sequence the TCRbeta CDR3 region, genomic DNA was isolated from the sorted cells. The immunoSEQ Assay was used to sequence the TCRbeta CDR3 regions. TCRdb obtained this table from immuneACCESS and retained in-frame rearrangements with V and J assigned. These tables miss some clones; where compared with another copy, unresolved V genes account for less than half of the shortfall, and the remainder is unexplained. For this sample there are roughly 45,000 clones; less than 85% appear just once. Together, the top ten hold over 20% of the sample. This specimen belongs to a study of OX40 agonist ivuxolimab in advanced cancers. About the investigation overall: Ivuxolimab was a fully human IgG2 agonistic monoclonal antibody targeting the costimulatory receptor OX40 (CD134). Partial responses occurred in three dose-escalation patients, of whom one had hepatocellular carcinoma and two had cutaneous melanoma. Peripheral TCRbeta sequencing aimed to test whether ivuxolimab altered TCR sequence diversity and caused clonal T-cell expansion. In the dose-escalation cohort, around four fifths of patients were male, and the mean age was approximately 60 years with a range of about 20 to 80. Prior anti-PD-1, anti-PD-L1 or anti-CTLA-4 therapy was permitted, and approximately 41% of dose-escalation patients had received checkpoint inhibitors. The paper describes the monotherapy dose-escalation part (N of about 52 patients) of the phase I trial of ivuxolimab. Intravenous ivuxolimab was administered to patients every 2 weeks at six dose levels: 0.01, 0.1, 0.3, 1.5, 3 and 10 mg/kg. Among the 52 dose-escalation patients, approximately 20 had hepatocellular carcinoma, about 15 melanoma, 9 renal cell carcinoma and 9 head and neck cancer. Overall study outcomes, separate from this receptor: Partial responders in the 0.1-3.0 mg/kg groups had among the lowest normalized peripheral clonal expansion, especially among CD8+ T cells. After ivuxolimab, more expanded clones were found on average in CD8+ T cells than in CD4+ T cells. Low levels of normalized T-cell clonal expansion were also seen in some patients who did not respond. At doses of 0.1 to 3.0 mg/kg, clonal expansion of both CD4+ and CD8+ blood T cells was observed from baseline to week 6. The antigen specificity of the peripheral T cells that underwent clonal expansion was not determined.

The rearranged segments are TRBV5-4 and TRBJ2-7, with the identity of the D gene unclear. The material sequenced was CD4+ or CD8+ T cells sorted from blood, taken in a trial of the OX40 agonist ivuxolimab. This TCR was sampled from an adult with an advanced solid tumor such as melanoma, head and neck, liver or kidney cancer. This receptor carries the CDR3 CASSLDESSYEQYF. The sequenced DNA is TGTGCCAGCAGCTTGGATGAGTCCTCCTACGAGCAGTACTTC. The full variable domain, with segments outside the CDR3 supplied by the reference TRBV5-4 and TRBJ2-7 proteins, appears as ETGVTQSPTHLIKTRGQQVTLRCSSQSGHNTVSWYQQALGQGPQFIFQYYREEENGRGNFPPRFSGLQFPNYSSELNVNALELDDSALYLCASSLDESSYEQYFGPGTRLTVT.